The 22 T cell receptor beta chains given below trace back to one sample, sequenced in a study of blood T cell repertoires in COVID-19. Assay: immunoSEQ multiplex PCR; the TCRdb copy retains only in-frame clones and omits some. The sample lists about 320,000 clones, approximately 88% occurring once. The sequencing input was peripheral blood. The receptor source for this set is a woman in her twenties or thirties with COVID-19, enrolled during active disease.

The CDR3 sequence: CASSEQGPGYTEAFF. In DNA form, the CDR3 reads TGTGCCAGCAGCGAACAGGGGCCCGGGTACACTGAAGCTTTCTTT. The chain couples TRBV11-2 to TRBJ1-1, with 7 positions matching TRBD1. J lost 3 bases, V lost 5 bases, and 9 bases had no gene match. Germline assignment: CDR1 SGHAT and CDR2 FQNNGV. This CDR3 spans 15 amino acids.

V is TRBV6-2 or TRBV6-3 and J is TRBJ1-4, with D hard to call. Between the trimmed V and J ends, which lost 2 bases and 7 bases, there was a span of 14 bases. This CDR3 spans 15 amino acids. CDR1 and CDR2 (germline): MNHEY, SVGEGT. CDR3 sequence reads: CASSYTWGGPEKLFF. The DNA of the CDR3 is TGTGCCAGCAGTTACACATGGGGAGGACCTGAAAAACTGTTTTTT.

The chain is built from TRBV7-9 and TRBJ2-1; the D is unclear. Trimming left V 5 bases short and J 6 bases short, with 17 bases between. The germline gives CDR1 SEHNR, CDR2 FQNEAQ (reference sequence). This CDR3 has 15 amino acids. The chain's CDR3 is CASSAPPWQTNEQFF. The CDR3 region has the DNA TGTGCCAGCAGCGCCCCCCCGTGGCAAACCAATGAGCAGTTCTTC.

The genes are TRBV7-6 and TRBJ1-2; no clear D gene. The CDR3 contains 12 residues. V lost 5 bases, J lost 2 bases, and 6 bases lay in between. Germline-derived CDR1 and CDR2 are SGHVS and FNYEAQ. CDR3 in amino acids: CASSDYNYGYTF. Written as DNA, the CDR3 is TGTGCCAGCAGCGACTACAACTATGGCTACACCTTC.

The chain is built from TRBV2 and TRBJ1-5, with TRBD1 identical over 7 bases. Germline CDR1 is SNHLY and CDR2 is FYNNEI. The CDR3 spans 13 residues. Trimming took 6 bases from V and 4 from J; bases not matched to a gene: 3. The CDR3 DNA follows: TGTGCCAGCAGCCCGACAGGGAATCAGCCCCAGCATTTT. As protein: CASSPTGNQPQHF.

The DNA for the CDR3 is TGTGCCAGCATTCCTAGCGGGGGGGCCGGGGAGCTGTTTTTT. It codes for CASIPSGGAGELFF. The V and J genes are TRBV27 and TRBJ2-2, with 12 positions matching TRBD2. The length of the CDR3 is 14 residues. CDR1 and CDR2 from the germline V gene are MNHEY and SMNVEV (reference sequence). The V segment lost 7 bases and the J segment 6 bases; nucleotides outside the gene matches: 3.

The J gene is TRBJ1-6, the V gene TRBV19, with TRBD1 matching over 7 bases. CDR3 size: 14 residues. V shed 9 bases and J 9 bases; nucleotides not matched to a gene: 11. Germline V gene lookup returns CDR1 LNHDA and CDR2 SQIVND (reference sequence). In DNA, the CDR3 is TGTGCCAGCGCCCGCGGCAGGGGGGCTTCACCCCTCCACTTT. Protein product: CASARGRGASPLHF.

The V and J genes are TRBV4-2 and TRBJ1-1; possibly TRBD1 for D (6 bases). Deletions cut 1 base from V and 3 bases from J, with 15 bases between. This CDR3 region has 16 residues. Germline CDR1 is LGHNA and CDR2 is YNFKEQ. This CDR3 reads CASSQGATGGHTEAFF. CDR3 sequence (DNA): TGTGCCAGCAGCCAAGGGGCGACTGGGGGCCACACTGAAGCTTTCTTT.

J is TRBJ1-4 and V is TRBV28, with 8 bases that match TRBD1. V dropped 7 bases and J dropped 0; count of bases not matched to a gene: 13. This CDR3 is 18 amino acids long. The germline V gene encodes CDR1 MDHEN and CDR2 SYDVKM. The CDR3 sequence is CASTGFRDRYSTNEKLFF. CDR3 DNA sequence: TGTGCCAGCACCGGATTCCGGGACAGGTATTCAACTAATGAAAAACTGTTTTTT. Full variable domain (missing parts from reference TRBV28 and TRBJ1-4): DVKVTQSSRYLVKRTGEKVFLECVQDMDHENMFWYRQDPGLGLRLIYFSYDVKMKEKGDIPEGYSVSREKKERFSLILESASTNQTSMYLCASTGFRDRYSTNEKLFFGSGTQLSVL.

The chain is built from TRBV15 and TRBJ2-4, with 9 bases that match TRBD2. Looked up from germline, CDR1 is LNHNV and CDR2 is YYDKDF (reference sequence). V dropped 2 bases and J dropped 1; count of bases not matched to a gene: 3. This CDR3 region has 16 residues. Written as DNA, the CDR3 is TGTGCCACCAGCAGAAAAGCGGGGGGCGCCAAAAACATTCAGTACTTC. Amino acids: CATSRKAGGAKNIQYF. Filled out from reference TRBV15 and TRBJ2-4, the complete variable domain reads DAMVIQNPRYQVTQFGKPVTLSCSQTLNHNVMYWYQQKSSQAPKLLFHYYDKDFNNEADTPDNFQSRRPNTSFCFLDIRSPGLGDTAMYLCATSRKAGGAKNIQYFGAGTRLSVL.

The chain uses TRBV5-4 and TRBJ2-2; 11 bases map to TRBD1. The germline gives CDR1 SGHNT, CDR2 YYREEE (reference sequence). The CDR3 is 17 amino acids. J lost 5 bases, V lost 3 bases, and 9 bases had no gene match. As DNA, the CDR3 is TGTGCCAGCAGCTCTGGACAGGGGGCGTCCTTTACCGGGGAGCTGTTTTTT. It is translated as CASSSGQGASFTGELFF.

This clone was seen once. DNA for the CDR3: TGTGCCTGGAGTGTAGGGCAGGGAAGGAATCAGCCCCAGCATTTT. Translated, it gives CAWSVGQGRNQPQHF. The chain couples TRBV30 to TRBJ1-5; possible D gene TRBD1, 5 bases. This CDR3 is 15 amino acids long. Per germline, CDR1 GTSNPN and CDR2 SVGIG (reference sequence). Trimming removed 0 bases at V and 4 bases at J, with 13 bases between.

The chain is built from TRBV6-5 and TRBJ1-5; 8 bases line up with TRBD1. The CDR3 length is 15 residues. Trimming took 2 bases from V and 3 from J; bases not matched to a gene: 3. CDR1 MNHEY and CDR2 SVGAGI come from the germline V gene. The CDR3 sequence: CASSYGGQDNQPQHF. The CDR3 DNA follows: TGTGCCAGCAGTTACGGGGGACAGGACAATCAGCCCCAGCATTTT.

The J gene is TRBJ1-5, the V gene TRBV4-2; D might be TRBD1 (6 bases). In germline, CDR1 is LGHNA, CDR2 YNFKEQ. V lost 4 bases and J 0 bases, leaving 13 bases between the germline ends. The CDR3 covers 16 residues. The DNA for the CDR3 is TGTGCCAGCAGCCCCGAGCAGGGGTATAGCAATCAGCCCCAGCATTTT. Its translation: CASSPEQGYSNQPQHF.

The gene calls are TRBV6-1 and TRBJ1-2; 8 nucleotides agree with TRBD1. The J segment lost 2 bases and the V segment lost 3 bases, leaving 5 bases of the junction unmatched. The CDR3 has 15 amino acids. Germline assignment: CDR1 MNHNS and CDR2 SASEGT. As DNA, the CDR3 is TGTGCCAGCAGTGAGACGACAGGGGCGAACTATGGCTACACCTTC. Translating gives CASSETTGANYGYTF.

The rearrangement links TRBV4-1 to TRBJ2-1, with D possibly being TRBD1 (5 bases). Trimming took off 0 bases at V and 10 bases at J, with 13 bases between the two ends. The germline V gene has CDR1 MGHRA and CDR2 YSYEKL. The CDR3 length is 14 residues. The CDR3 DNA reads as TGCGCCAGCAGCCAAGATCACATTCAGGGAGAGCAGTTCTTC. It codes for CASSQDHIQGEQFF.

This rearrangement joins TRBV24-1 to TRBJ2-3; TRBD2 might be the D (6 bases). Germline V gene sequence: CDR1 KGHDR, CDR2 SFDVKD. The CDR3 extends over 14 amino acids. Trimming took off 5 bases at V and 2 bases at J, with 10 bases between the two ends. CDR3: CATSVGGVTDTQYF. CDR3 bases: TGTGCCACCAGTGTAGGAGGGGTCACAGATACGCAGTATTTT.

V is TRBV5-6 and J is TRBJ2-1; 7 bases agree with TRBD2. Trimming at V came to 1 base and at J to 6 bases, leaving 10 bases not matched to a gene. Germline lookup yields CDR1 SGHDT and CDR2 YYEEEE. The CDR3 is 16 amino acids. In DNA, the CDR3 is TGTGCCAGCAGCTTGTATCTGGCGGGGGATTTCAATGAGCAGTTCTTC. Translating it yields CASSLYLAGDFNEQFF.

V is TRBV3-1 (or the pseudogene TRBV3-2) and J is TRBJ1-6; D unresolved. Per the germline V gene, CDR1 is LGHDT and CDR2 is YNNKEL (reference sequence). CDR3 length: 15 residues. V was cut by 0 bases and J by 9 bases, with 12 bases left in between. This CDR3 is CASSQERFGVSPLHF. In DNA form, the CDR3 reads TGTGCCAGCAGCCAAGAAAGGTTCGGGGTTTCACCCCTCCACTTT.

This rearrangement joins TRBV19 to TRBJ1-1; the D gene is possibly TRBD1 (6 bases). V shed 7 bases and J shed 6 bases, with 9 bases lying between them. CDR3 length equals 11 residues. Germline V CDR1 and CDR2: LNHDA, SQIVND (reference sequence). Here the CDR3 reads CASNGQPEAFF. The CDR3, as DNA: TGTGCCAGTAATGGACAGCCTGAAGCTTTCTTT.

This clone was detected only once. This chain uses TRBV11-2 with TRBJ2-2; 10 nucleotides match TRBD1. Germline V CDR1 and CDR2: SGHAT, FQNNGV. V was pared by 5 bases and J by 6 bases, with 9 bases of the junction left unmatched. There are 16 residues in the CDR3. The CDR3 DNA follows: TGTGCCAGCAGCCACGGGGGACAGGGGTTATCCGGGGAGCTGTTTTTT. Amino acids: CASSHGGQGLSGELFF.

V is TRBV12-3 or TRBV12-4 and J is TRBJ1-2, with 7 nucleotides matching TRBD1. Germline trimming cut 6 bases from V and 5 bases from J; bases unmatched to any gene: 6. The CDR3 is 13 amino acids. CDR3 residues: CASRQGPFYGYTF. In DNA form, the CDR3 reads TGTGCCAGCAGACAGGGGCCTTTTTATGGCTACACCTTC.